This paragraph reports one TCR beta chain. The sample is drawn from a study of blood T cell repertoires in COVID-19. At the level of the study: The origin of the acute and convalescent COVID-19 samples was the United States, Italy and Spain.

Seattle's cohort entered during active infection and was followed longitudinally. Germline assignment: CDR1 MDHEN and CDR2 SYDVKM. This CDR3 region has 15 residues. V shed 7 bases and J shed 5 bases, with 21 bases lying between them. In the original workflow: Reference gene primer amplification gave nucleated cell count estimates. TCRdb's copy holds only in-frame clones and misses some; the assay was immunoSEQ multiplex PCR. V, J and clone size reflect that table, while D and trimming were determined from the DNA. The sample records 60,000 or so clones, about 80% being singletons. This receptor was identified in a man aged 30-40 years with COVID-19, enrolled during active disease. Sequences were obtained from peripheral blood. The chain uses TRBV28 and TRBJ2-7, with a tentative D call TRBD1 (8 bases). The CDR3, as DNA: TGTGCCAGCACCTCAGGGGGCGGGAGTTATCACGAGCAGTACTTC. Encoded protein: CASTSGGGSYHEQYF.